One and the same sample provided the 16 T cell receptor beta chains below, sequenced in a study of T cell responses to AZD1222 COVID-19 vaccine. Repertoires were generated with immunoSEQ multiplex PCR, while TCRdb's copy carries only in-frame clones and drops some. The sample lists approximately 110,000 clones; roughly 84% were seen once. Sequencing used peripheral blood, obtained on day 0 of AZD1222 vaccination. Receptors originate from an adult in good health.

The chain links TRBV24-1 to TRBJ2-3; D may match TRBD1 or TRBD2 (5 bases each). Trimming shortened V by 4 bases and J by 2 bases, and 15 bases separated the two germline ends. The CDR3 extends over 16 amino acids. Germline lookup yields CDR1 KGHDR and CDR2 SFDVKD. Here the CDR3 DNA reads TGTGCCACCAGTGAGACCGGGACGGAGATCACAGATACGCAGTATTTT. This gives the protein CATSETGTEITDTQYF.

J is TRBJ1-2 and V is TRBV7-9, with D unresolved. The germline V and J ends were trimmed by 1 base and 1 base, with 7 bases remaining between them. The CDR3 contains 14 residues. CDR1 is SEHNR and CDR2 is FQNEAQ in the germline V gene (reference sequence). CDR3 loop: CASSLDSGNYGYTF. For the CDR3, the DNA is TGTGCCAGCAGCTTAGACTCCGGTAACTATGGCTACACCTTC.

V gene TRBV6-5 combines with J gene TRBJ1-2; 7 nucleotides align to TRBD1. The ends lost 2 bases at V and 8 bases at J; junction bases unmatched: 8. The CDR3 consists of 14 residues. Germline V gives CDR1 MNHEY, CDR2 SVGAGI. This chain's CDR3 is CASSYGLDRSGYTF. The CDR3, as DNA: TGTGCCAGCAGTTACGGATTGGACAGGTCAGGCTACACCTTC.

This clone was found once. This chain joins TRBV18 and TRBJ2-7; unclear D gene. The germline gives CDR1 KGHSH, CDR2 LQKENI. Trimming cost V 6 bases and J 7 bases, with 16 bases left between them. The CDR3 length is 13 residues. Written as DNA, the CDR3 is TGTGCCAGCTCCCTGCTAGGGCGGAGTGAGCAGTACTTC. The encoded protein is CASSLLGRSEQYF.

The chain carries TRBV19 and TRBJ1-1, with D perhaps TRBD1 (5 bases). The CDR3 sequence is 13 residues long. Germline V CDR1 and CDR2: LNHDA, SQIVND (reference sequence). Trimming cost V 3 bases and J 1 base, with 6 bases left between them. CDR3 DNA: TGTGCCAGTAGTATCACAGGGAACACTGAAGCTTTCTTT. It translates to CASSITGNTEAFF.

V and J are TRBV4-1 and TRBJ1-5, with TRBD1 matching 7 bases. This CDR3 has 16 residues. Per the germline V gene, CDR1 is MGHRA and CDR2 is YSYEKL. J was trimmed by 2 bases and V by 2 bases; bases with no gene match: 6. The chain's CDR3 is CASSQWTGRRNQPQHF. The CDR3 nucleotides are TGCGCCAGCAGCCAATGGACAGGTCGGCGCAATCAGCCCCAGCATTTT.

The chain uses TRBV27 and TRBJ1-3; D is unclear. The germline V and J ends were trimmed by 5 bases and 2 bases, with 13 bases remaining between them. CDR3 length: 15 residues. The germline gives CDR1 MNHEY, CDR2 SMNVEV (reference sequence). The CDR3 DNA follows: TGTGCCAGCAGTCCCAGGACGTCAACTGGAAACACCATATATTTT. Protein product: CASSPRTSTGNTIYF.

The rearrangement uses TRBV18 and TRBJ1-3; D not certain. The CDR3 is 14 amino acids. In germline, CDR1 is KGHSH, CDR2 LQKENI. Trimming took off 3 bases at V and 0 bases at J, with 6 bases between the two ends. CDR3 bases: TGTGCCAGCTCACCCGGGCGCTCTGGAAACACCATATATTTT. Its protein is CASSPGRSGNTIYF.

The J gene is TRBJ2-7, the V gene TRBV12-3 or TRBV12-4; D is uncertain. V was cut by 8 bases and J by 1 base, with 9 bases left in between. The CDR3 loop spans 12 amino acids. This CDR3 is CASGDHSYEQYF. The CDR3 bases are TGTGCCAGCGGAGACCATTCCTACGAGCAGTACTTC.

CDR3: CASSLAYGGQGNTIYF. CDR3 sequence (DNA): TGTGCCAGCAGCTTAGCGTATGGGGGGCAGGGAAACACCATATATTTT. V and J are TRBV7-2 and TRBJ1-3; weak D call: TRBD1 (6 bases). The germline CDR1 and CDR2 sequences are SGHTA and FQGNSA. Trimming removed 0 bases from V and 4 bases from J, with 13 bases in between. This CDR3 is 16 amino acids long.

J is TRBJ1-1 and V is TRBV19; D remains ambiguous. CDR3 size: 13 residues. Germline CDR1 LNHDA, CDR2 SQIVND (reference sequence). V was cut by 7 bases and J by 2 bases, with 11 bases left in between. The CDR3, as DNA: TGTGCCAGTATGAGAGGGCTTAACACTGAAGCTTTCTTT. Its protein is CASMRGLNTEAFF.

The chain carries TRBV5-6 and TRBJ2-1, with D possibly being TRBD2 (6 bases). Deletions cut 0 bases from V and 12 bases from J, with 10 bases between. CDR3 length: 12 amino acids. Germline V lookup: CDR1 SGHDT, CDR2 YYEEEE. This CDR3 reads CASSLAGVGQFF. The DNA of the CDR3 is TGTGCCAGCAGCTTGGCGGGGGTTGGGCAGTTCTTC.

V gene TRBV29-1 combines with J gene TRBJ2-2; 11 bases line up with TRBD2. Germline V gene sequence: CDR1 SQVTM, CDR2 ANQGSEA. This CDR3 is built from 13 residues. Trimming cost V 3 bases and J 6 bases; bases outside gene matches: 0. The CDR3 DNA reads TGCAGCGTTGATAGCGGGAGGGCCGGGGAGCTGTTTTTT. Translation: CSVDSGRAGELFF.

The chain is built from TRBV9 and TRBJ1-3; possibly TRBD1 for D (5 bases). The V end lost 0 bases, the J end lost 4 bases, and 14 bases lay between the germline ends. The CDR3 totals 16 residues. Germline V gene data show CDR1 as SGDLS and CDR2 as YYNGEE. This chain's CDR3 is CASSVADRRTGNTIYF. As DNA, the CDR3 is TGTGCCAGCAGCGTAGCTGACAGAAGAACGGGAAACACCATATATTTT.

The sample holds one count of this clone. This rearrangement joins TRBV19 to TRBJ2-7, with 7 bases identical to TRBD1. CDR3 length: 15 amino acids. V was clipped by 6 bases and J by 4 bases; unmatched bases: 12. Germline CDR1 LNHDA, CDR2 SQIVND (reference sequence). Written as DNA, the CDR3 is TGTGCCAGTAGGCGAGGGGGCGACCTCTCGTACGAGCAGTACTTC. Translating gives CASRRGGDLSYEQYF.

The rearrangement joins TRBV5-1 to TRBJ2-7; D is uncertain. Trimming cost V 0 bases and J 6 bases, with 16 bases left between them. The germline gives CDR1 SGHRS, CDR2 YFSETQ. CDR3 length equals 15 residues. The CDR3 here is CASSLEGPPVSEQYF. The CDR3 region has the DNA TGCGCCAGCAGCTTGGAAGGACCCCCAGTGAGCGAGCAGTACTTC.